This T cell receptor (beta chain) was sequenced during a study of glioma-infiltrating T cells. Overall study findings and caveats: Tissue and blood shared very few CDR3 sequences. Tissue-blood divergence was below expectation in non-neoplastic patients, above in gliomas.

For this clonotype: Its antigen remains unidentified.

CDR3 length equals 16 residues. The germline CDR1 and CDR2 sequences are LGHDT and YNNKEL (reference sequence). The J segment lost 3 bases and the V segment lost 4 bases, leaving 9 bases of the junction unmatched. The iRepertoire nested amplicon-rescue multiplex PCR amplified TCR alpha and beta CDR3s from RNA. One-step reverse transcription and amplification started from around 100-400 ng of tissue mRNA or PBMC total RNA. TCRdb re-derived calls from the multiplex PCR reads in MiXCR, one entry per CDR3 protein. The table lists fewer than 200,000 distinct CDR3 sequences, more than 35% of them singletons.

The TCR was taken from a human donor with low-grade glioma or glioblastoma, undergoing nonglioma brain surgery, or in good health (not recorded which). Sequenced sample: glioma tissue, nonneoplastic brain tissue, or PBMCs (not recorded which). The chain links TRBV3-1 to TRBJ2-1; 7 nucleotides agree with TRBD2. CDR3 nucleotides: TGTGCCAGCAGCCGTGGACTAGAACAAAGCTACAATGAGCAGTTCTTC. Protein: CASSRGLEQSYNEQFF.